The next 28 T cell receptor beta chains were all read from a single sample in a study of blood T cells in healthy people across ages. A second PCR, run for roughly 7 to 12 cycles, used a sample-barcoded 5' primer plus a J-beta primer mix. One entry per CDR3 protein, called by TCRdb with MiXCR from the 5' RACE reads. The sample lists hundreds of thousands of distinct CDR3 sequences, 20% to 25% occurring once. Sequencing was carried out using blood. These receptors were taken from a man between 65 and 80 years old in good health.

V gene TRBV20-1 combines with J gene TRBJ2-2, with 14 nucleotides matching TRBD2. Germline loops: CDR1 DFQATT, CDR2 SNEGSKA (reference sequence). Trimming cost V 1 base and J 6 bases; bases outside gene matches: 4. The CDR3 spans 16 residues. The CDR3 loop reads CSARGGLAGAPGELFF. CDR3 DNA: TGCAGTGCTAGAGGGGGACTAGCGGGAGCCCCCGGGGAGCTGTTTTTT.

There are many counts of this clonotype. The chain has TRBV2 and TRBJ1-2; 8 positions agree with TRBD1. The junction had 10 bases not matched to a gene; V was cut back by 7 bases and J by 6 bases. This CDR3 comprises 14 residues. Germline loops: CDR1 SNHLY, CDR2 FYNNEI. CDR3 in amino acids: CASTRTGYSDGYTF. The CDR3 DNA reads TGTGCCAGCACTCGGACAGGGTATAGCGATGGCTACACCTTC.

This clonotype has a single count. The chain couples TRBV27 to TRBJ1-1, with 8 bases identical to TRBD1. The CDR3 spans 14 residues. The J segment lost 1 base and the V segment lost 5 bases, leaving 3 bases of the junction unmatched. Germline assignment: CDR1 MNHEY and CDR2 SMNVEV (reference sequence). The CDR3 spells CASSIRGQNTEAFF. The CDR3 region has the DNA TGTGCCAGCAGTATCAGGGGGCAGAACACTGAAGCTTTCTTT.

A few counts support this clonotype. The CDR3 DNA follows: TGTGCCAGCAGTCGTCCGGGAGCTTACGAGCAGTACTTC. It encodes CASSRPGAYEQYF. This chain links TRBV27 with TRBJ2-7, with D perhaps TRBD2 (6 bases). The ends were cut back, 5 bases at V and 4 bases at J, with 12 bases in the middle. There are 13 residues in the CDR3. CDR1 MNHEY and CDR2 SMNVEV come from the germline V gene (reference sequence).

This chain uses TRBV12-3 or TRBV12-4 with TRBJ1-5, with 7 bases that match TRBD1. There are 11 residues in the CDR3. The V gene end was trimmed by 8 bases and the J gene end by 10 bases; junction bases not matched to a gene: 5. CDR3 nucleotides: TGTGCCAGCGGGACAGCCGAACCCCAGCATTTT. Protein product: CASGTAEPQHF.

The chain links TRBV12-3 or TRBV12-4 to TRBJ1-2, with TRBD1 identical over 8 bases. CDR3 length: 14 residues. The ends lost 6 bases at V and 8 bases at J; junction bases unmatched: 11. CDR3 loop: CASRHGQGREGYTF. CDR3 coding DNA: TGTGCCAGCAGACACGGACAGGGTAGAGAGGGCTACACCTTC.

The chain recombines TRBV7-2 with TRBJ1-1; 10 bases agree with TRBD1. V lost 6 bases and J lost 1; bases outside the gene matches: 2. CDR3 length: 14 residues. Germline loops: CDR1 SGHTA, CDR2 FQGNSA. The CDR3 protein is CASRTGGANTEAFF. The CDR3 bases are TGTGCCAGCAGGACAGGGGGCGCGAACACTGAAGCTTTCTTT.

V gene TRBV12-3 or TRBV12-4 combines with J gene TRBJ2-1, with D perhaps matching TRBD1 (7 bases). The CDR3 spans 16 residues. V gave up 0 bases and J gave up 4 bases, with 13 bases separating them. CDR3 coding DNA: TGTGCCAGCAGTTTAGCGGGGCAGGGGGGATACAATGAGCAGTTCTTC. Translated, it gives CASSLAGQGGYNEQFF.

The CDR3 DNA follows: TGTGCCAGCAGTTACGAGCACTCTGGGGCCAACGTCCTGACTTTC. Protein product: CASSYEHSGANVLTF. The chain couples TRBV6-6 to TRBJ2-6; D is undetermined. The germline gives CDR1 MNHNY, CDR2 SVGAGI (reference sequence). V was pared by 2 bases and J by 0 bases, with 5 bases between. The length of the CDR3 is 15 residues.

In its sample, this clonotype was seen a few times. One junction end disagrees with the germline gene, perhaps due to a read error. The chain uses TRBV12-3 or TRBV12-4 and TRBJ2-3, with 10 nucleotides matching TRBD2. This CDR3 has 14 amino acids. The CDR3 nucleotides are TGTGCCAGCAGTCTAGCGGGAGACCTGGATACGCAGTATTTT. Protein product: CASSLAGDLDTQYF.

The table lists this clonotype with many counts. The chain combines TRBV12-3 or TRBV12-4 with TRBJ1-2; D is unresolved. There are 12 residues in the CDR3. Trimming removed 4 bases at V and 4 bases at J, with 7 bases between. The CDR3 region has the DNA TGTGCCAGCAGTTCTTCTGTCTATGGCTACACCTTC. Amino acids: CASSSSVYGYTF.

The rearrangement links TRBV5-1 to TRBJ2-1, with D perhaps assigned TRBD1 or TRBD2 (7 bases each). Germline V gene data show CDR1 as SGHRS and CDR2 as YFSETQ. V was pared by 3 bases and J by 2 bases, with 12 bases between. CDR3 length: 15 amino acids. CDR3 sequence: CASSSAGQTYNEQFF. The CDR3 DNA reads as TGCGCCAGCAGCTCAGCGGGACAGACCTACAATGAGCAGTTCTTC.

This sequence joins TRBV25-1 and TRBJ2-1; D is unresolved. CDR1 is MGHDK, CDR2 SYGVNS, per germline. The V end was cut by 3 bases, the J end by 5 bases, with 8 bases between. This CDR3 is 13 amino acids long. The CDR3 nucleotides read TGTGCCAGCAGTGAGTTGCTTGACAATGAGCAGTTCTTC. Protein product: CASSELLDNEQFF. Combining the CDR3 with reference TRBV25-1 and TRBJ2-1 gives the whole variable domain EADIYQTPRYLVIGTGKKITLECSQTMGHDKMYWYQQDPGMELHLIHYSYGVNSTEKGDLSSESTVSRIRTEHFPLTLESARPSHTSQYLCASSELLDNEQFFGPGTRLTVL.

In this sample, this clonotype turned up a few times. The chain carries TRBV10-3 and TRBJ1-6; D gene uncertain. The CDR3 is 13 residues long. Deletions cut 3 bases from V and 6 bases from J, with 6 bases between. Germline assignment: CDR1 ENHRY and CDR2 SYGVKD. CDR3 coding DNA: TGTGCCATCAGTGACGGGGTTAATTCACCCCTCCACTTT. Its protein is CAISDGVNSPLHF.

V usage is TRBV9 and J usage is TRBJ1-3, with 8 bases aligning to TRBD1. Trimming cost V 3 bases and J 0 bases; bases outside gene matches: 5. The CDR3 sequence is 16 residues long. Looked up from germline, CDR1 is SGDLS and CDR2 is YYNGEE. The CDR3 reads CASSGTGSISGNTIYF. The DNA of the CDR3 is TGTGCCAGCAGCGGGACAGGGAGCATCTCTGGAAACACCATATATTTT.

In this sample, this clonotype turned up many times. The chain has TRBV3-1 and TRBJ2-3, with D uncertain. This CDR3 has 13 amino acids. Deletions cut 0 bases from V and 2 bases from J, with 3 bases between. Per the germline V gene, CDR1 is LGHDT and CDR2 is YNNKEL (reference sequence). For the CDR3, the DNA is TGTGCCAGCAGCCAAGACCTCACAGATACGCAGTATTTT. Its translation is CASSQDLTDTQYF.

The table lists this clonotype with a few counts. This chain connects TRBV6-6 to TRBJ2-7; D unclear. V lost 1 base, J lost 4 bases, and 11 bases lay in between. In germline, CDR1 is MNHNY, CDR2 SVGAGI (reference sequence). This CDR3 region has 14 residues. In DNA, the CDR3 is TGTGCCAGCAGTTACTTACTGGGAACGTACGAGCAGTACTTC. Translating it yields CASSYLLGTYEQYF.

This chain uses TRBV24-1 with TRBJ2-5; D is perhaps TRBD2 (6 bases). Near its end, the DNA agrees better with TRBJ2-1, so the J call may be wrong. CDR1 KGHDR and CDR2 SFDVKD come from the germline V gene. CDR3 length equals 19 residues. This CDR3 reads CATSSPTLTSTLGYNEQFF. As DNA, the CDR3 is TGTGCCACCTCAAGCCCGACTCTAACTAGCACCCTGGGTTACAATGAGCAGTTCTTC.

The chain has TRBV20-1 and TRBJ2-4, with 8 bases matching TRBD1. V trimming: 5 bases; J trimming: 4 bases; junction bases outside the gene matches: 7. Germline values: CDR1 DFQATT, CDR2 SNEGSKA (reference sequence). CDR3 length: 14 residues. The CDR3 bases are TGCAGTGCTGGATACGGACAGGGAAAAAACATTCAGTACTTC. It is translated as CSAGYGQGKNIQYF.

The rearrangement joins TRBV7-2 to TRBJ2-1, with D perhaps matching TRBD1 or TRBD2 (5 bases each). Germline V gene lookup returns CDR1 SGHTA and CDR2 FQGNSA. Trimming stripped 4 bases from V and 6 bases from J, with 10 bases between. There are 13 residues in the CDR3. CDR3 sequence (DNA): TGTGCCAGCAGCTATCGGGACCTCAATGAGCAGTTCTTC. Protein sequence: CASSYRDLNEQFF.

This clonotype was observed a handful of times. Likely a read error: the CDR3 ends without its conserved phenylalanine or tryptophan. CDR3 amino acids: CASSFSGVTNEKLFI. The CDR3 DNA reads TGTGCCAGCAGCTTCTCCGGGGTGACTAATGAAAAACTGTTTATT. The J gene is TRBJ1-4, the V gene TRBV7-9; no clear D gene. Germline lookup yields CDR1 SEHNR and CDR2 FQNEAQ (reference sequence). V was pared by 3 bases and J by 2 bases, with 10 bases between. CDR3 length equals 15 residues.

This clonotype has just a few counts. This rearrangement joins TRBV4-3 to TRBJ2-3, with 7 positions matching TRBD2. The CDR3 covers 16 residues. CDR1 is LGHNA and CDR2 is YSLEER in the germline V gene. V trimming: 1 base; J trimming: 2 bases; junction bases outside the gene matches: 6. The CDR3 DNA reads TGCGCCAGCAGCCAAGGGCCAAGCGGGAACACAGATACGCAGTATTTT. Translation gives CASSQGPSGNTDTQYF.

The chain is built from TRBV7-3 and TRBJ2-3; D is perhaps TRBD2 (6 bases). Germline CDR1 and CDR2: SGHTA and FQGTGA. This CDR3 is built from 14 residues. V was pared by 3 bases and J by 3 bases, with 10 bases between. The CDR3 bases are TGTGCCAGCAGCTTGGCGGGATGGACAGATACGCAGTATTTT. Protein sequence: CASSLAGWTDTQYF.

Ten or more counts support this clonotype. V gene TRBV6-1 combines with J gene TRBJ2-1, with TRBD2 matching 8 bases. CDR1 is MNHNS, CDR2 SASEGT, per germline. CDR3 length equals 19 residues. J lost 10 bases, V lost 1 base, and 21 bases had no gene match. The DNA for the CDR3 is TGTGCCAGCAGTGAAGAAGCCTGGGATTGGCGACTAGCGTCAATGGAGCAGTTCTTC. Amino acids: CASSEEAWDWRLASMEQFF.

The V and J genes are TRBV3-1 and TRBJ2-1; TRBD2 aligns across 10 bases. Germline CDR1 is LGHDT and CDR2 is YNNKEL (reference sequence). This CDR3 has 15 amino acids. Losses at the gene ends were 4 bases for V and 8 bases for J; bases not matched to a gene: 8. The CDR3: CASSLTSGLKDEQFF. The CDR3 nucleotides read TGTGCCAGCAGCCTGACTAGCGGGTTAAAGGATGAGCAGTTCTTC.

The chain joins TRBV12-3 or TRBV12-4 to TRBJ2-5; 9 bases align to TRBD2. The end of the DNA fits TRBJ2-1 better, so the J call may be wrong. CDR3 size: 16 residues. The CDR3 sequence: CASSLVSGRSGDEQFF. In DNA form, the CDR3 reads TGTGCCAGCAGTTTAGTCAGCGGGAGGTCAGGGGATGAGCAGTTCTTC.

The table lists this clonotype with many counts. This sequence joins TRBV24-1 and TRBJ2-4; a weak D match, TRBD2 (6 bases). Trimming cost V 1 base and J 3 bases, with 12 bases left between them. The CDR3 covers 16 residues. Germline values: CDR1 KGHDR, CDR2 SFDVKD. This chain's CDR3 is CATSDFGAGGKNIQYF. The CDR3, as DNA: TGTGCCACCAGTGATTTTGGAGCGGGTGGCAAAAACATTCAGTACTTC.

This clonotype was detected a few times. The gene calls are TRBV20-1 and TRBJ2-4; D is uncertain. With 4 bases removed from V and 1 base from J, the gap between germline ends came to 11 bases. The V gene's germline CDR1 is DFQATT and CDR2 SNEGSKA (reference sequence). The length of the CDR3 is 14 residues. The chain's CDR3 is CSATLRAAKNIQYF. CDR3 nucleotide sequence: TGCAGTGCTACCCTAAGGGCGGCCAAAAACATTCAGTACTTC.